This T cell receptor beta chain was found in a study of blood T cell repertoires in COVID-19. Across the study: Spain, Italy and the United States supplied samples that represented acute and convalescent COVID-19. Sources were T cells, B-cell-depleted T cells, or PBMCs; the material itself was cDNA or gDNA.

Original methodology: Counts of nucleated cells, estimated from reference gene primer amplification, were obtained. TCRdb keeps only in-frame clones here, not all; method: immunoSEQ multiplex PCR. Clonal size and the V and J genes are those of that table, whereas D and trimming came from the DNA. The data contain about 60,000 clones, roughly 78% of them singletons. The specimen sequenced was peripheral blood. The receptor comes from a woman older than 75 with acute or convalescent COVID-19.

The CDR3 DNA reads as TGTGCCAGCAGCTTAGGAAGAGCCGGGGAGACCCAGTACTTC. Translation gives CASSLGRAGETQYF. This rearrangement joins TRBV7-2 to TRBJ2-5; no definite D call. Trimming took 1 base from V and 5 from J, leaving 11 bases between them. Germline V gene lookup returns CDR1 SGHTA and CDR2 FQGNSA. The CDR3 runs 14 residues.